These T cell receptor beta chains were read from a single sample in a study of CXCR3-negative and CXCR3-positive naive CD8 T cells. TCRdb re-called the 5' RACE reads, yielding one record per CDR3 amino acid sequence without DNA. This sample's table has 100,000 to 150,000 distinct CDR3 sequences. Material for sequencing was naive CXCR3- CD8+ T cells from blood. The origin of the receptors is a human donor in good health. Some clones in this sample may be carry-over from other donors' samples. Both conserved end residues are part of each CDR3. Each record gives: J gene, V gene, CDR3 protein.

J gene: TRBJ1-5
V gene: TRBV5-1
CDR3 protein: CASSLLPGQGARGGNQPQHF

J gene: TRBJ2-5
V gene: TRBV7-9
CDR3 protein: CASSPRDSRRETQYF

J gene: TRBJ2-1
V gene: TRBV27
CDR3 protein: CASSLSIGTGGPNPNEQFF

J gene: TRBJ2-7
V gene: TRBV7-8
CDR3 protein: CASQGGQVSYEQYF

J gene: TRBJ2-5
V gene: TRBV10-3
CDR3 protein: CAISESTGLETQYF

J gene: TRBJ2-2
V gene: TRBV29-1
CDR3 protein: CSAIYTGEPFF

J gene: TRBJ1-1
V gene: TRBV19
CDR3 protein: CASSGDTPNTEAFF

J gene: TRBJ1-1
V gene: TRBV12-2
CDR3 protein: CASRLPGREAFF

J gene: TRBJ2-7
V gene: TRBV29-1
CDR3 protein: CSVEEQYEQYF

J gene: TRBJ1-5
V gene: TRBV21-1
CDR3 protein: CASSKGTGGRDQPQHF

J gene: TRBJ2-7
V gene: TRBV3-1
CDR3 protein: CASSHAGGRDAYEQYF

J gene: TRBJ2-3
V gene: TRBV28
CDR3 protein: CASSLLLAGGSTDTQYF

J gene: TRBJ2-2
V gene: TRBV7-2
CDR3 protein: CASSLAGGPPGELFF

J gene: TRBJ2-5
V gene: TRBV3-1
CDR3 protein: CASSQERGANQETQYF

J gene: TRBJ2-3
V gene: TRBV6-6
CDR3 protein: CASMDGSGDTQYF

J gene: TRBJ2-1
V gene: TRBV5-1
CDR3 protein: CASSSSGSGYEQFF

J gene: TRBJ2-3
V gene: TRBV28
CDR3 protein: CASSSGLAGGESDTQYF

J gene: TRBJ2-2
V gene: TRBV12-3/TRBV12-4
CDR3 protein: CASSTDRGRNTGELFF

J gene: TRBJ1-4
V gene: TRBV7-9
CDR3 protein: CASSLGPSGEKLFF

J gene: TRBJ1-1
V gene: TRBV19
CDR3 protein: CASSSQGMNTGALF

J gene: TRBJ1-6
V gene: TRBV7-9
CDR3 protein: CASSLTDSDSPLHF

J gene: TRBJ2-1
V gene: TRBV4-2
CDR3 protein: CASSQEAANEQFF

J gene: TRBJ2-1
V gene: TRBV29-1
CDR3 protein: CSVGGSAYNEQFF

J gene: TRBJ1-2
V gene: TRBV12-3/TRBV12-4
CDR3 protein: CASTQDRGGRDGYTF

J gene: TRBJ2-2
V gene: TRBV28
CDR3 protein: CASSPLGPGPGELFF

J gene: TRBJ2-7
V gene: TRBV7-3
CDR3 protein: CASSLDEGAAYEQYF

J gene: TRBJ2-3
V gene: TRBV7-9
CDR3 protein: CASSPYDSADTQYF

J gene: TRBJ1-4
V gene: TRBV9
CDR3 protein: CASSEGARLANEKLFF